The sample holds many counts of the clone carrying this T cell receptor (beta chain). This sample is part of a study of human T cells and chemical hapten exposure. The library put unique molecular identifiers onto individual cDNA molecules. TCRdb redid the calling of the RACE reads with MiXCR, one entry per CDR3 protein. Here the sample spans 70,000 to 85,000 distinct CDR3 sequences, over 8.5% being singletons. V gave up 6 bases and J gave up 3 bases; unmatched junction bases: 7. CDR1 is DFQATT and CDR2 is SNEGSKA in the germline V gene (reference sequence). The CDR3 runs to 13 residues. Time point in this sample: healthy volunteer bleed at 6 weeks. Before extraction, the whole blood was not fractionated, and total RNA was taken from it.

This receptor was taken from a male donor in good health. Some clones in this sample may be carry-over from other donors' samples. V gene TRBV20-1 combines with J gene TRBJ2-7, with 8 bases matching TRBD2. Sequencing used whole blood. CDR3 sequence reads: CSADGTSDYEQYF. The CDR3 region has the DNA TGCAGTGCCGACGGGACTAGTGACTACGAGCAGTACTTC.